These 5 T cell receptor beta chains came from one sample sequenced in a study of T cells in Graves' hyperthyroidism and ophthalmopathy. Amplified regions were TCR beta CDR3 sequences from RNA transcripts. With the HTBI primer set, the TCR CDR3 went through a first round of RT-PCR. TCRdb analysed the multiplex PCR reads with MiXCR anew, one entry per CDR3 protein. The repertoire consists of tens of thousands of distinct CDR3 sequences, with about 50% occurring once and the leading ten covering approximately 6.2%. Sequenced: blood. The receptor set was obtained from a woman in her forties or fifties with Graves' hyperthyroidism that later progressed to Graves' ophthalmopathy.

CDR3 region: CASSWDTSSGNTIYF. For the CDR3, the DNA is TGTGCCAGCAGTTGGGACACCAGCTCTGGAAACACCATATATTTT. The rearrangement links TRBV5-4 to TRBJ1-3; a weak D match, TRBD1 (6 bases). Trimming removed 5 bases at V and 0 bases at J, with 12 bases between. The CDR3 covers 15 residues. Looked up from germline, CDR1 is SGHNT and CDR2 is YYREEE (reference sequence).

Worth noting for this clonotype: The junction departs from germline at one end; a sequencing error may be responsible. The CDR3 nucleotides read TGTGCCGGCAACGACAGGTCAAGCACAGATATGCAGTATTTT. Its translation is CAGNDRSSTDMQYF. The gene calls are TRBV11-1 and TRBJ2-3; D is possibly TRBD1 (6 bases). Per germline, CDR1 SGHAT and CDR2 FQDESV (reference sequence). The CDR3 has 14 residues.

This clonotype showed up many times. The rearrangement links TRBV20-1 to TRBJ2-3, with 11 nucleotides matching TRBD2. The germline CDR1 and CDR2 sequences are DFQATT and SNEGSKA (reference sequence). V lost 7 bases and J lost 0; bases outside the gene matches: 6. The CDR3 consists of 15 residues. The CDR3 loop is CSVTVAGGSTDTQYF. As DNA, the CDR3 is TGCAGTGTAACCGTAGCGGGAGGGAGCACAGATACGCAGTATTTT.

The genes are TRBV7-2 and TRBJ2-5; D may be TRBD1 or TRBD2 (5 bases each). V was shortened by 7 bases and J by 5 bases, with 20 bases between the two germline ends. This CDR3 is 15 amino acids long. The germline gives CDR1 SGHTA, CDR2 FQGNSA. The CDR3 is CASNPGRNTGETQYF. The CDR3 DNA is TGTGCCAGCAACCCGGGACGGAACACCGGGGAGACCCAGTACTTC.

Worth noting for this clonotype: One end of the junction fails to match germline, which may point to a read error. The V and J genes are TRBV12-3 or TRBV12-4 and TRBJ2-7; D gene ambiguous. This CDR3 spans 13 amino acids. The CDR3 here is CASSLMLVYGQYF. CDR3 bases: TGTGCCAGCAGTTTAATGCTAGTCTACGGGCAGTACTTC.